A selection of T cell receptor beta chains follows, all from one sample in a study of PD-1 blockade in mismatch repair-deficient tumors. Clones were sequenced by immunoSEQ multiplex PCR, and TCRdb holds only the in-frame ones, with some missing. The repertoire holds tens of thousands of clones, with about 87% as singletons. Sequences were derived from peripheral blood, sampled 52 weeks after starting pembrolizumab. The receptors originated from an adult with mismatch repair-deficient cancer. Each CDR3 is given with its conserved first and last residue. D genes are given only for firm matches. Size values are once, few and many counts, or a class for expanded clones, and some rows have none.

clone size | J gene | CDR3 length | D gene | V gene | CDR3 protein | CDR3 DNA
. | TRBJ1-2 | 17 | . | TRBV14 | CASSQEADKEPNYGYTF | TGTGCCAGCAGCCAAGAGGCGGACAAAGAACCTAACTATGGCTACACCTTC
. | TRBJ1-4 | 16 | . | TRBV5-1 | CASSLVRGNGGEKLFF | TGCGCCAGCAGCTTGGTAAGGGGCAACGGCGGAGAAAAACTGTTTTTT
. | TRBJ2-6 | 16 | . | TRBV7-6 | CASSLGALSGANVLTF | TGTGCCAGCAGCTTAGGGGCACTTTCTGGGGCCAACGTCCTGACTTTC
. | TRBJ1-5 | 16 | . | TRBV2 | CASSPRGGRGNQPQHF | TGTGCCAGCAGTCCCCGGGGGGGAAGGGGCAATCAGCCCCAGCATTTT
. | TRBJ1-1 | 14 | . | TRBV5-6 | CASTQTGYHTEAFF | TGTGCCAGCACCCAAACAGGGTACCACACTGAAGCTTTCTTT
. | TRBJ2-7 | 13 | . | TRBV29-1 | CSVEKGASPQQYF | TGCAGCGTAGAGAAAGGGGCTAGTCCCCAGCAGTACTTC
. | TRBJ2-3 | 17 | TRBD2 | TRBV29-1 | CSVEDPRPSGRSDTQYF | TGCAGCGTTGAAGACCCGCGGCCTAGCGGGAGATCAGATACGCAGTATTTT
once | TRBJ2-1 | 12 | . | TRBV5-4 | CASSLGNNEQFF | TGTGCCAGCAGCTTGGGCAACAATGAGCAGTTCTTC
once | TRBJ1-5 | 16 | TRBD1 | TRBV7-2 | CASSPQGRWSNQPQHF | TGTGCCAGCAGCCCACAGGGGAGGTGGAGCAATCAGCCCCAGCATTTT
. | TRBJ2-1 | 16 | TRBD2 | TRBV18 | CASSPGTSGRGNEQFF | TGTGCCAGCTCACCCGGGACTAGCGGGAGGGGTAATGAGCAGTTCTTC
. | TRBJ2-3 | 17 | . | TRBV4-1 | CASSHLDRKVSTDTQYF | TGCGCCAGCAGCCACCTAGACAGGAAGGTGAGCACAGATACGCAGTATTTT
. | TRBJ2-6 | 19 | . | TRBV28 | CASSLKQPPSYFGANVLTF | TGTGCCAGCAGTTTAAAACAGCCCCCCTCATACTTTGGGGCCAACGTCCTGACTTTC
. | TRBJ2-5 | 14 | TRBD1 | TRBV9 | CASSVDTGVETQYF | TGTGCCAGCAGCGTAGATACAGGGGTTGAGACCCAGTACTTC
. | TRBJ2-7 | 15 | . | TRBV19 | CASSYLTGSTYEQYF | TGTGCCAGTAGTTACCTAACAGGGTCCACCTACGAGCAGTACTTC
. | TRBJ2-1 | 15 | TRBD2 | TRBV6-4 | CASSDSTSGSNEQFF | TGTGCCAGCAGTGACTCGACTAGCGGGAGCAATGAGCAGTTCTTC
. | TRBJ2-3 | 15 | . | TRBV18 | CASSPPGGLPDTQYF | TGTGCCAGCTCACCGCCCGGCGGTTTGCCAGATACGCAGTATTTT
. | TRBJ2-7 | 14 | TRBD2 | TRBV6-5 | CAIETSGDKTEQYF | TGTGCCATCGAGACTAGCGGAGATAAAACCGAGCAGTACTTC
once | TRBJ1-2 | 13 | . | TRBV27 | CASKPPGSGGYTF | TGTGCCAGCAAACCCCCGGGTTCGGGAGGCTACACCTTC
. | TRBJ2-4 | 17 | . | TRBV28 | CASSPRGPTRAKNIQYF | TGTGCCAGCAGTCCCCGTGGGCCCACGAGGGCCAAAAACATTCAGTACTTC
. | TRBJ2-1 | 18 | . | TRBV4-2 | CASSPYFLGGSSYNEQFF | TGTGCCAGCAGCCCATATTTCTTGGGTGGGAGTTCCTACAATGAGCAGTTCTTC
. | TRBJ1-5 | 16 | . | TRBV2 | CASSEGPSAGNQPQHF | TGTGCCAGCAGTGAAGGGCCTTCAGCAGGGAATCAGCCCCAGCATTTT
. | TRBJ1-3 | 15 | . | TRBV7-9 | CASSLGRPSGNTIYF | TGTGCCAGCAGCTTGGGAAGGCCCTCTGGAAACACCATATATTTT
. | TRBJ2-7 | 14 | . | TRBV11-3 | CASSPSGGAYEQYF | TGTGCCAGCAGCCCCAGCGGCGGAGCCTACGAGCAGTACTTC
. | TRBJ1-1 | 14 | TRBD1 | TRBV4-1 | CASSHAGTGASAFF | TGCGCCAGCAGCCACGCCGGGACAGGGGCCTCGGCTTTCTTT
. | TRBJ2-1 | 15 | TRBD1 | TRBV4-1 | CASSARDRAHNEQFF | TGCGCCAGCAGCGCCCGGGACAGGGCTCACAATGAGCAGTTCTTC
. | TRBJ2-3 | 15 | TRBD2 | TRBV7-6 | CASSLFGRVTDTQYF | TGTGCCAGCAGCTTATTTGGGAGGGTCACAGATACGCAGTATTTT
. | TRBJ2-7 | 11 | . | TRBV6-5 | CASSYQYEQYF | TGTGCCAGCAGTTACCAATACGAGCAGTACTTC